The 31 T cell receptor beta chains below all came from one sample that was sequenced in a study of T cells in localized non-small cell lung cancer (TCRdb year 2020). Library preparation employed the immunoSEQ multiplex PCR assay. Not all clones reach the TCRdb copy of this immuneACCESS table, which keeps in-frame sequences only. Checked studies attribute under half of the gap to unresolved V genes and leave the rest unexplained. This sample comprises 52,000 or so clones, roughly 84% of them detected only once. About 17% of the sample is taken by the ten largest. The sequences come from peripheral blood mononuclear cells, collected before any cancer treatment. The receptors come from a man between 35 and 75 years old with stage III lung adenocarcinoma.

J is TRBJ2-2 and V is TRBV4-2; a possible D gene is TRBD2 (6 bases). V dropped 0 bases and J dropped 7 bases, with 9 bases sitting between them. The CDR3 runs to 14 residues. Germline V lookup: CDR1 LGHNA, CDR2 YNFKEQ. The CDR3 loop reads CASSQDGGYGELFF. The CDR3 DNA follows: TGTGCCAGCAGCCAAGATGGGGGGTACGGGGAGCTGTTTTTT.

The rearrangement uses TRBV7-3 and TRBJ2-2; 12 nucleotides match TRBD2. V shed 3 bases, J shed 7 bases, and the junction held 6 bases outside the gene matches. The CDR3 consists of 16 residues. The germline V gene encodes CDR1 SGHTA and CDR2 FQGTGA. CDR3 loop: CASSLTSGSQNGELFF. CDR3 DNA sequence: TGTGCCAGCAGCTTGACTAGCGGGAGCCAAAACGGGGAGCTGTTTTTT.

The chain combines TRBV4-2 with TRBJ2-7; no clear D gene. Trimming stripped 0 bases from V and 6 bases from J, with 15 bases between. The CDR3 sequence is 15 residues long. CDR1 and CDR2 (germline): LGHNA, YNFKEQ. The DNA of the CDR3 is TGTGCCAGCAGCCAAGAACCTAGTGGGCTCGGCGAGCAGTACTTC. It yields the protein CASSQEPSGLGEQYF.

The rearrangement uses TRBV19 and TRBJ2-5; a weak D match, TRBD2 (7 bases). CDR3 length: 16 residues. Per germline, CDR1 LNHDA and CDR2 SQIVND (reference sequence). V gave up 4 bases and J gave up 2 bases, with 17 bases separating them. The CDR3 bases are TGTGCCAGTAGTACCTCCAGTCGGGGGGCTCAAGAGACCCAGTACTTC. Its translation is CASSTSSRGAQETQYF.

CDR3 region: CASSAWSETQYF. CDR3 DNA: TGTGCCAGCAGCGCCTGGTCAGAGACCCAGTACTTC. The chain recombines TRBV9 with TRBJ2-5; D ambiguous. Germline lookup yields CDR1 SGDLS and CDR2 YYNGEE. This CDR3 spans 12 amino acids. The ends were cut back, 3 bases at V and 4 bases at J, with 7 bases in the middle.

The chain combines TRBV19 with TRBJ2-1, with TRBD2 matching over 10 bases. The CDR3 has 15 amino acids. Germline V CDR1 and CDR2: LNHDA, SQIVND (reference sequence). V lost 2 bases, J lost 7 bases, and 5 bases stayed unmatched. CDR3 bases: TGTGCCAGTAGTATATCTAGCGGGAGAAGAAATGAGCAGTTCTTC. Translating gives CASSISSGRRNEQFF. The whole variable domain, remainder taken from reference TRBV19 and TRBJ2-1, is DGGITQSPKYLFRKEGQNVTLSCEQNLNHDAMYWYRQDPGQGLRLIYYSQIVNDFQKGDIAEGYSVSREKKESFPLTVTSAQKNPTAFYLCASSISSGRRNEQFFGPGTRLTVL.

The J gene is TRBJ2-2, the V gene TRBV11-2; D might be TRBD2 (6 bases). Trimming took 5 bases from V and 5 from J, leaving 18 bases between them. The CDR3 is made up of 16 amino acids. Germline-derived CDR1 and CDR2 are SGHAT and FQNNGV. The CDR3 bases are TGTGCCAGCAGCCCCGTTGCCGGGGGAAGTACCGGGGAGCTGTTTTTT. It is translated as CASSPVAGGSTGELFF.

The chain is built from TRBV6-1 and TRBJ2-3; 8 bases are a match to TRBD2. V trimming: 7 bases; J trimming: 6 bases; junction bases outside the gene matches: 12. Per germline, CDR1 MNHNS and CDR2 SASEGT. The CDR3 runs 15 residues. The CDR3 spells CASTGLVGGEDTQYF. For the CDR3, the DNA is TGTGCCAGCACGGGACTAGTGGGAGGGGAGGATACGCAGTATTTT.

The V call is TRBV2, the J call TRBJ2-5; 8 positions match TRBD2. Germline CDR1 is SNHLY and CDR2 is FYNNEI. The CDR3 has 15 amino acids. Germline trimming cut 7 bases from V and 7 bases from J; bases unmatched to any gene: 14. The CDR3 sequence: CASTTGLGDVWTQYF. Written as DNA, the CDR3 is TGTGCCAGCACAACGGGACTAGGGGACGTGTGGACCCAGTACTTC.

This clone has just one count. This sequence joins TRBV19 and TRBJ2-7, with TRBD1 identical over 7 bases. Germline V gene lookup returns CDR1 LNHDA and CDR2 SQIVND (reference sequence). The trim removed 8 bases at V and 7 bases at J, leaving 8 bases unmatched. The CDR3 has 12 amino acids. The CDR3 nucleotides read TGTGCCAGTCGTCCCTCAGGGGGAGAGCAGTACTTC. This encodes CASRPSGGEQYF.

V gene TRBV10-2 combines with J gene TRBJ1-1; D possibly corresponds to TRBD1 (6 bases). The length of the CDR3 is 11 residues. Per the germline V gene, CDR1 is WSHSY and CDR2 is SAAADI. Trimming shortened V by 4 bases and J by 8 bases, and 8 bases separated the two germline ends. The CDR3 DNA is TGCGCCAGCAGTGTTCAGGGGGAAGCTTTCTTT. It translates to CASSVQGEAFF.

The chain uses TRBV5-6 and TRBJ2-1; possible D gene TRBD2, 6 bases. Trimming shortened V by 4 bases and J by 4 bases, and 15 bases separated the two germline ends. The CDR3 is made up of 15 amino acids. Germline V lookup: CDR1 SGHDT, CDR2 YYEEEE. CDR3 in DNA: TGTGCCAGCAGCACAACCGGGACTTCGTACAATGAGCAGTTCTTC. This translates into CASSTTGTSYNEQFF. The full variable domain, completed using reference TRBV5-6 and TRBJ2-1, is DAGVTQSPTHLIKTRGQQVTLRCSPKSGHDTVSWYQQALGQGPQFIFQYYEEEERQRGNFPDRFSGHQFPNYSSELNVNALLLGDSALYLCASSTTGTSYNEQFFGPGTRLTVL.

The V call is TRBV5-1, the J call TRBJ1-1; unclear D gene. This CDR3 is built from 14 residues. V shed 2 bases and J shed 0 bases, with 8 bases lying between them. Germline V lookup: CDR1 SGHRS, CDR2 YFSETQ. In DNA form, the CDR3 reads TGCGCCAGCAGCTTATTAGTCATGAACACTGAAGCTTTCTTT. Its translation is CASSLLVMNTEAFF.

The chain is built from TRBV30 and TRBJ1-5, with D uncertain. Germline CDR1 is GTSNPN and CDR2 is SVGIG (reference sequence). The CDR3 sequence is 15 residues long. V was pared by 1 base and J by 0 bases, with 10 bases between. DNA for the CDR3: TGTGCCTGGAGTGGGAACGTTTATAGCAATCAGCCCCAGCATTTT. It specifies CAWSGNVYSNQPQHF.

This chain connects TRBV6-1 to TRBJ1-2; weak D call: TRBD1 (6 bases). Germline V gene data show CDR1 as MNHNS and CDR2 as SASEGT. This CDR3 comprises 14 residues. Trimming cost V 1 base and J 5 bases, with 11 bases left between them. The CDR3 is CASSEVGGRYGYTF. The CDR3 nucleotides read TGTGCCAGCAGTGAAGTGGGGGGCCGATATGGCTACACCTTC.

CDR3 DNA: TGTGCCAGCAGCTTTCAGGGAGGTAATCAGCCCCAGCATTTT. Its translation: CASSFQGGNQPQHF. This rearrangement joins TRBV5-5 to TRBJ1-5, with D tentatively TRBD1 (5 bases). Trimming pared 2 bases from V and 4 bases from J, leaving 10 bases between. CDR1 and CDR2 from the germline V gene are SGHKS and YYEKEE (reference sequence). The CDR3 is 14 amino acids.

The chain links TRBV15 to TRBJ2-5; D tentatively fits TRBD1 or TRBD2 (7 bases each). V dropped 2 bases and J dropped 2 bases, with 15 bases sitting between them. This CDR3 is built from 16 residues. CDR1 and CDR2 from the germline V gene are LNHNV and YYDKDF (reference sequence). The CDR3, as DNA: TGTGCCACCAGCAGATCTCAGGGGGGGGCTCAAGAGACCCAGTACTTC. Its translation: CATSRSQGGAQETQYF.

The chain combines TRBV6-1 with TRBJ1-3; TRBD1 is a possible D gene (5 bases). Germline-derived CDR1 and CDR2 are MNHNS and SASEGT. This CDR3 is built from 15 residues. The V end lost 3 bases, the J end lost 0 bases, and 9 bases lay between the germline ends. CDR3 region: CASSEGTDSGNTIYF. The CDR3 coding sequence is TGTGCCAGCAGTGAGGGGACCGACTCTGGAAACACCATATATTTT.

As concerns this clone: The sample has other DNA sequences that encode this CDR3 too. In nucleotides, the CDR3 is TGTGCCAGTAGTTCCGGCGGGGATGGAAACACCATATATTTT. It is translated as CASSSGGDGNTIYF. The gene calls are TRBV19 and TRBJ1-3, with unresolved D. CDR3 length equals 14 residues. CDR1 LNHDA and CDR2 SQIVND come from the germline V gene (reference sequence). V lost 5 bases and J lost 3, with 11 bases in between.

In this sample, this clone turned up once. The V gene is TRBV5-1, the J gene TRBJ2-6; D is unclear. Germline lookup yields CDR1 SGHRS and CDR2 YFSETQ. Trimming shortened V by 2 bases and J by 2 bases, and 8 bases separated the two germline ends. CDR3 size: 15 residues. The CDR3 loop is CASSLTEAGANVLTF. CDR3 DNA sequence: TGCGCCAGCAGCTTAACCGAAGCTGGGGCCAACGTCCTGACTTTC.

CDR3 sequence reads: CASSSTSYEQYF. The CDR3 DNA is TGTGCCAGCAGCTCTACTAGCTACGAGCAGTACTTC. V usage is TRBV11-1 and J usage is TRBJ2-7; D is perhaps TRBD2 (5 bases). Trimming shortened V by 4 bases and J by 3 bases, and 7 bases separated the two germline ends. Germline V lookup: CDR1 SGHAT, CDR2 FQDESV (reference sequence). This CDR3 comprises 12 residues.

The V gene is TRBV4-2, the J gene TRBJ2-1; TRBD1 aligns across 7 bases. CDR1 LGHNA and CDR2 YNFKEQ come from the germline V gene. V lost 2 bases to trimming and J lost 0 bases; unmatched junction nucleotides: 16. CDR3 length: 20 amino acids. The CDR3: CASSQPLFTGEESSYNEQFF. The CDR3 bases are TGTGCCAGCAGCCAACCACTCTTCACAGGGGAAGAAAGCTCCTACAATGAGCAGTTCTTC.

This chain connects TRBV6-6 to TRBJ1-5, with D tentatively TRBD1 (5 bases). CDR3 length: 16 amino acids. V lost 6 bases to trimming and J lost 0 bases, with 15 bases between them. Germline V lookup: CDR1 MNHNY, CDR2 SVGAGI (reference sequence). CDR3 sequence: CASRDQGPGSNQPQHF. Written as DNA, the CDR3 is TGTGCCAGCAGGGACCAGGGCCCGGGTAGCAATCAGCCCCAGCATTTT.

The chain joins TRBV6-6 to TRBJ1-5; D ambiguous. Trimming took 3 bases from V and 6 from J, leaving 9 bases between them. Germline V gene data show CDR1 as MNHNY and CDR2 as SVGAGI (reference sequence). The CDR3 sequence is 13 residues long. In DNA, the CDR3 is TGTGCCAGCAGTTATTCCGTGGGTCAGCCCCAGCATTTT. Protein: CASSYSVGQPQHF.

CDR3 region: CSVTSGNTDTQYF. For the CDR3, the DNA is TGCAGCGTTACTAGCGGGAATACAGATACGCAGTATTTT. V usage is TRBV29-1 and J usage is TRBJ2-3, with TRBD2 matching 10 bases. This CDR3 has 13 amino acids. In germline, CDR1 is SQVTM, CDR2 ANQGSEA. Germline trimming cut 5 bases from V and 3 bases from J; bases unmatched to any gene: 2.

The CDR3 region is CASSLGQDVIDTQYF. In DNA form, the CDR3 reads TGTGCCAGCTCCCTCGGACAGGACGTAATAGATACGCAGTATTTT. The chain uses TRBV18 and TRBJ2-3; 7 bases match TRBD1. The CDR3 covers 15 residues. V lost 6 bases to trimming and J lost 5 bases; unmatched junction nucleotides: 11. In germline, CDR1 is KGHSH, CDR2 LQKENI.

The rearrangement links TRBV11-3 to TRBJ2-7; possibly TRBD2 for D (6 bases). Germline V CDR1 and CDR2: SGHNT, YENEEA. CDR3 length: 15 amino acids. V dropped 5 bases and J dropped 0 bases, with 14 bases sitting between them. The CDR3 nucleotides read TGTGCCAGCAGCGCCGAGGCGGGATTCTCCTACGAGCAGTACTTC. This translates into CASSAEAGFSYEQYF. The full variable domain, rest sourced from reference TRBV11-3 and TRBJ2-7, is EAGVVQSPRYKIIEKKQPVAFWCNPISGHNTLYWYLQNLGQGPELLIRYENEEAVDDSQLPKDRFSAERLKGVDSTLKIQPAELGDSAVYLCASSAEAGFSYEQYFGPGTRLTVT.

The chain joins TRBV14 to TRBJ2-5; the D gene is possibly TRBD1 (6 bases). Germline values: CDR1 SGHDN, CDR2 FVKESK. The CDR3 totals 14 residues. Trimming removed 5 bases from V and 7 bases from J, with 17 bases in between. The DNA of the CDR3 is TGTGCCAGCAGCAAAGCGACAGGAGTTGGGACCCAGTACTTC. Translated, it gives CASSKATGVGTQYF.

The rearrangement links TRBV5-1 to TRBJ2-3; 8 nucleotides match TRBD1. Trimming took 0 bases from V and 2 from J; bases not matched to a gene: 2. Germline V gene lookup returns CDR1 SGHRS and CDR2 YFSETQ. The CDR3 has 15 residues. The CDR3 DNA follows: TGCGCCAGCAGCTTGGGGACAGGGAACACAGATACGCAGTATTTT. Translating gives CASSLGTGNTDTQYF.

The chain employs TRBV7-2 and TRBJ1-3, with D unclear. This CDR3 spans 15 amino acids. CDR1 is SGHTA, CDR2 FQGNSA, per germline. The V end lost 1 base, the J end lost 0 bases, and 7 bases lay between the germline ends. The CDR3 spells CASSLGMYSGNTIYF. CDR3 DNA: TGTGCCAGCAGCTTAGGAATGTACTCTGGAAACACCATATATTTT.

This clone was seen once. The rearrangement links TRBV7-6 to TRBJ2-2; 10 nucleotides agree with TRBD1. Germline lookup yields CDR1 SGHVS and CDR2 FNYEAQ. The CDR3 has 15 residues. V trimming: 0 bases; J trimming: 7 bases; junction bases outside the gene matches: 2. The CDR3 region is CASSLAGQGIGELFF. CDR3 in DNA: TGTGCCAGCAGCTTAGCGGGACAGGGGATCGGGGAGCTGTTTTTT. The full variable domain, with the rest looked up from reference TRBV7-6 and TRBJ2-2, is GAGVSQSPRYKVTKRGQDVALRCDPISGHVSLYWYRQALGQGPEFLTYFNYEAQQDKSGLPNDRFSAERPEGSISTLTIQRTEQRDSAMYRCASSLAGQGIGELFFGEGSRLTVL.